This T cell receptor (beta chain) originates from a study of blood T cell repertoires in COVID-19. Study as a whole: The United States, Italy and Spain were the sources of the acute and convalescent COVID-19 samples. In each case, the material was cDNA or gDNA derived from T cells, B-cell-depleted T cells, or PBMCs.

Germline V gives CDR1 GTSNPN, CDR2 SVGIG (reference sequence). The junction had 11 bases not matched to a gene; V was cut back by 6 bases and J by 5 bases. This CDR3 contains 14 residues. Original data processing: Amplification of reference gene primers provided the estimated nucleated cell counts. Using immunoSEQ multiplex PCR, the repertoire was profiled, and TCRdb retains in-frame clones only, with some absent. Clone size and V and J calls were adopted from that table, with D and trimming inferred from the DNA. The sample consists of about 33,000 clones, more than 80% of them appearing once. Sequenced material: peripheral blood. The V call is TRBV30, the J call TRBJ2-7; 9 bases align to TRBD1. This TCR was sampled from a human donor in a cohort sampled during active COVID-19. The DNA of the CDR3 is TGTGCCTGTATGCGGGACAGGGCTCTCGACGAGCAGTACTTC. Translating it yields CACMRDRALDEQYF.